This TCR beta chain was retrieved from a study of T cell responses to AZD1222 COVID-19 vaccine. The study's findings and limits: Within unmutated variant regions lay the reported targets of nearly half of spike-specific TCRs. Recipients of two AZD1222 doses showed rising Spike-specific TCR breadth and depth.

There are 13 residues in the CDR3. Germline V gives CDR1 SNHLY, CDR2 FYNNEI. V trimming: 7 bases; J trimming: 3 bases; junction bases outside the gene matches: 5. Worth noting for this clone: Its target is unknown.

Assay: immunoSEQ multiplex PCR; the TCRdb copy retains only in-frame clones and omits some. This table holds more than 95,000 clones, about 89% found once. The sample in question was peripheral blood, obtained on day 0 of AZD1222 vaccination. The chain has TRBV2 and TRBJ2-5; 7 bases match TRBD1. The TCR sequence derives from an adult in good health. CDR3 DNA sequence: TGTGCCAGCAATCGGGACAGAGAAGAGACCCAGTACTTC. Translating gives CASNRDREETQYF.